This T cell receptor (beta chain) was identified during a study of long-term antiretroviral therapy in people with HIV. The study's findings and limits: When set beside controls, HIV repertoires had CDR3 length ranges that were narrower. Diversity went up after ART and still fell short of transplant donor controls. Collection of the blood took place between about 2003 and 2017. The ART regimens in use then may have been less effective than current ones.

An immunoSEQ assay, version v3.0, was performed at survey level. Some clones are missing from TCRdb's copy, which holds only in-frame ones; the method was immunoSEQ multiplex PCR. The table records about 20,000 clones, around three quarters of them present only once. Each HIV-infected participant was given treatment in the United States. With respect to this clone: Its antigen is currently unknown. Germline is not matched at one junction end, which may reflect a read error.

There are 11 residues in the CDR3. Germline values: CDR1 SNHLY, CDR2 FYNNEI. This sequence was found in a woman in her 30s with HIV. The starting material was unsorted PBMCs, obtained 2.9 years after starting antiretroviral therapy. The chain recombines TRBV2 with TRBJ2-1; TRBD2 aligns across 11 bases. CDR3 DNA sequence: TGTGCCAGCAGTTTAGCGGGGGGGAACGTCTTC. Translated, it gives CASSLAGGNVF.